The 26 T cell receptor beta chains below all came from one sample that was sequenced in a study of post-analysis software for immune sequencing data (dated by TCRdb to between 2014 and 2017). Broad study findings and their caveats: Roughly 5 TRBV segments, including TRBV5-6, TRBV5-1 and TRBV20-1, were significantly more frequent in patients than controls.

Library preparation employed PCR. Sequencing was carried out with an Illumina HiSeq 2500. Unique molecular identifiers were incorporated into TCR beta cDNA libraries to reduce PCR and sequencing biases. TCRdb reanalyzed the raw reads on its own, using fastp at Q25 for trimming and MiXCR for clone calling, and kept in-frame beta chains. Every distinct CDR3 protein forms one entry, paired with its most common genes and DNA. A total of some 690,000 distinct CDR3 sequences appear in this sample, over 45% of them only once. The top ten constitute approximately 11% of the sample. Their antigens remain unidentified. Sequences were obtained from blood. Every receptor here comes from a girl aged 2-15 years with multiple sclerosis.

This clonotype was seen a handful of times. V usage is TRBV6-5 and J usage is TRBJ2-7; TRBD2 is a possible D gene (6 bases). The germline gives CDR1 MNHEY, CDR2 SVGAGI. The ends were cut back, 0 bases at V and 6 bases at J, with 18 bases in the middle. The CDR3 extends over 16 amino acids. CDR3 sequence: CASSYSKFGGSSEQYF. CDR3 DNA sequence: TGTGCCAGCAGTTACTCGAAGTTCGGGGGAAGCTCCGAGCAGTACTTC.

V usage is TRBV28 and J usage is TRBJ2-7; no clear D gene. With the DNA end fitting TRBJ2-4 better, the J assignment may be wrong. CDR1 and CDR2 from the germline V gene are MDHEN and SYDVKM. This CDR3 spans 13 amino acids. CDR3 sequence (DNA): TGTGCCAGCAGTTTACCGACGGGAAACATTCAGTACTTC. Protein sequence: CASSLPTGNIQYF.

This clonotype has more than one count but fewer than ten. Here the CDR3 reads CSVVQLAGVEETQYF. The CDR3 coding sequence is TGCAGCGTTGTTCAACTAGCGGGAGTAGAAGAGACCCAGTACTTC. V usage is TRBV29-1 and J usage is TRBJ2-5, with TRBD2 matching 11 bases. V shed 4 bases, J shed 3 bases, and the junction held 7 bases outside the gene matches. Germline CDR1 and CDR2: SQVTM and ANQGSEA. This CDR3 region has 15 residues.

This clonotype came up a few times. The chain has TRBV6-5 and TRBJ1-2; D unclear. The ends were cut back, 2 bases at V and 7 bases at J, with 20 bases in the middle. Germline-derived CDR1 and CDR2 are MNHEY and SVGAGI. This CDR3 contains 16 residues. The CDR3 DNA is TGTGCCAGCAGTTACCTCACAGTCGCGGATTCGGGTGGCTACACCTTC. Translating it yields CASSYLTVADSGGYTF.

The rearrangement uses TRBV5-1 and TRBJ2-3; TRBD2 might be the D (6 bases). The CDR3 contains 14 residues. V lost 4 bases and J 6 bases, leaving 15 bases between the germline ends. Per germline, CDR1 SGHRS and CDR2 YFSETQ. CDR3 in DNA: TGCGCCAGCAGCATGGAGGGTCTGACGGATACGCAGTATTTT. It yields the protein CASSMEGLTDTQYF.

This clonotype has only a few counts. The chain is built from TRBV5-5 and TRBJ2-3, with D perhaps matching TRBD2 (6 bases). The germline CDR1 and CDR2 sequences are SGHKS and YYEKEE (reference sequence). V lost 4 bases, J lost 4 bases, and 13 bases lay in between. This CDR3 is 14 amino acids long. This chain's CDR3 is CASSLPGSSDTQYF. In DNA, the CDR3 is TGTGCCAGCAGCCTCCCCGGGAGCTCAGATACGCAGTATTTT. The whole variable domain, filled in from reference TRBV5-5 and TRBJ2-3, reads DAGVTQSPTHLIKTRGQQVTLRCSPISGHKSVSWYQQVLGQGPQFIFQYYEKEERGRGNFPDRFSARQFPNYSSELNVNALLLGDSALYLCASSLPGSSDTQYFGPGTRLTVL.

The chain couples TRBV5-1 to TRBJ2-5; 7 bases align to TRBD1. V was clipped by 3 bases and J by 1 base; unmatched bases: 3. The CDR3 covers 14 residues. CDR1 is SGHRS and CDR2 is YFSETQ in the germline V gene. This CDR3 reads CASSSGTAQETQYF. CDR3 sequence (DNA): TGCGCCAGCAGCTCCGGGACAGCCCAAGAGACCCAGTACTTC.

The rearrangement joins TRBV4-3 to TRBJ2-3; D gene uncertain. This CDR3 contains 15 residues. Germline V lookup: CDR1 LGHNA, CDR2 YSLEER. Trimming took 3 bases from V and 2 from J, leaving 12 bases between them. CDR3 in amino acids: CASSQRRPTTDTQYF. The CDR3 DNA is TGCGCCAGCAGCCAGCGCAGGCCGACCACAGATACGCAGTATTTT.

J is TRBJ2-1 and V is TRBV7-9; D remains unclear. Trimming removed 5 bases at V and 0 bases at J, with 11 bases between. CDR1 and CDR2 from the germline V gene are SEHNR and FQNEAQ (reference sequence). This CDR3 spans 15 amino acids. The DNA for the CDR3 is TGTGCCAGCAGCGACCCGGTGAGCTCCTACAATGAGCAGTTCTTC. This gives the protein CASSDPVSSYNEQFF.

This clonotype was seen a handful of times. The rearrangement joins TRBV12-3 or TRBV12-4 to TRBJ1-2; no firm D call. The CDR3 runs to 12 residues. V was trimmed by 1 base and J by 5 bases, leaving 5 bases between them. CDR3: CASSLDVYGYTF. The CDR3 nucleotides are TGTGCCAGCAGTTTAGACGTTTATGGCTACACCTTC.

Only a few counts were recorded for this clonotype. The chain recombines TRBV7-9 with TRBJ1-2; D is possibly TRBD1 (5 bases). The germline gives CDR1 SEHNR, CDR2 FQNEAQ (reference sequence). Trimming stripped 5 bases from V and 1 base from J, with 23 bases between. This CDR3 is 18 amino acids long. The CDR3 reads CASSLAELGRTNNYGYTF. The CDR3 region has the DNA TGTGCCAGCAGCCTCGCGGAGCTGGGACGGACTAATAACTATGGCTACACCTTC. The full variable domain, rest sourced from reference TRBV7-9 and TRBJ1-2, is DTGVSQNPRHKITKRGQNVTFRCDPISEHNRLYWYRQTLGQGPEFLTYFQNEAQLEKSRLLSDRFSAERPKGSFSTLEIQRTEQGDSAMYLCASSLAELGRTNNYGYTFGSGTRLTVV.

CDR3 region: CASSHRDRGIGGELFF. As DNA, the CDR3 is TGCGCCAGCAGCCACCGGGACAGGGGCATTGGCGGGGAGCTGTTTTTT. The genes are TRBV4-1 and TRBJ2-2; TRBD1 agrees at 10 bases. The germline gives CDR1 MGHRA, CDR2 YSYEKL. The CDR3 is 16 amino acids. Trimming at V came to 3 bases and at J to 7 bases, leaving 8 bases not matched to a gene.

The rearrangement joins TRBV5-1 to TRBJ2-7, with no clear D. Germline V gene sequence: CDR1 SGHRS, CDR2 YFSETQ. V lost 3 bases and J 0 bases, leaving 10 bases between the germline ends. The CDR3 covers 14 residues. The CDR3 spells CASSSDGNSYEQYF. The CDR3 DNA sequence: TGCGCCAGCAGCTCGGACGGTAACTCCTACGAGCAGTACTTC.

This clonotype was found a few times. CDR3 nucleotides: TGCAGCGTCCGGACAGGGTCACACGAGCAGTACTTC. Encoded protein: CSVRTGSHEQYF. This rearrangement joins TRBV29-1 to TRBJ2-7, with 8 bases identical to TRBD1. The germline gives CDR1 SQVTM, CDR2 ANQGSEA. After removal of 6 bases from V and 5 bases from J, the junction contained 6 bases not matched to a gene. This CDR3 has 12 residues.

V gene TRBV14 combines with J gene TRBJ2-5; TRBD2 is a possible D gene (5 bases). The last part of the DNA fits TRBJ2-7 better; the J call may be wrong. The CDR3 loop spans 16 amino acids. The V gene's germline CDR1 is SGHDN and CDR2 FVKESK. CDR3: CASSQGARGRNYEQYF. CDR3 nucleotide sequence: TGTGCCAGCAGCCAAGGAGCCCGAGGGAGAAACTACGAGCAGTACTTC.

V is TRBV9 and J is TRBJ2-1, with 7 bases lining up with TRBD2. The CDR3 loop spans 20 amino acids. Trimming removed 4 bases from V and 2 bases from J; junction bases left unmatched: 21. CDR1 is SGDLS and CDR2 is YYNGEE in the germline V gene. The CDR3 sequence: CASSSRRPSFGGETYNEQFF. The CDR3 bases are TGTGCCAGCAGCTCCCGTAGGCCCTCTTTTGGGGGGGAGACCTACAATGAGCAGTTCTTC.

This clonotype has more than one count but fewer than ten. This sequence joins TRBV25-1 and TRBJ1-6; D is unclear. The CDR3 extends over 12 amino acids. From germline, CDR1 is MGHDK and CDR2 SYGVNS. Deletions cut 7 bases from V and 5 bases from J, with 6 bases between. CDR3 amino acids: CASMRNNSPLHF. The CDR3 DNA is TGTGCCAGCATGAGAAATAATTCACCCCTCCACTTT. Variable domain in full (rest from reference TRBV25-1 and TRBJ1-6): EADIYQTPRYLVIGTGKKITLECSQTMGHDKMYWYQQDPGMELHLIHYSYGVNSTEKGDLSSESTVSRIRTEHFPLTLESARPSHTSQYLCASMRNNSPLHFGNGTRLTVT.

This clonotype appeared a few times. The chain carries TRBV29-1 and TRBJ1-1; 8 bases are a match to TRBD1. Germline V gene sequence: CDR1 SQVTM, CDR2 ANQGSEA. J gave up 2 bases and V 7 bases, and 9 bases lay outside the gene matches. There are 14 residues in the CDR3. CDR3 bases: TGCAGCGCTGAGTACCCAGGGGGCAACACTGAAGCTTTCTTT. It codes for CSAEYPGGNTEAFF.

The rearrangement links TRBV14 to TRBJ2-1, with D maybe TRBD2 (5 bases). Trimming removed 1 base from V and 0 bases from J, with 7 bases in between. Germline CDR1 is SGHDN and CDR2 is FVKESK. There are 15 residues in the CDR3. The CDR3 loop is CASSQGLASYNEQFF. The CDR3 bases are TGTGCCAGCAGCCAAGGGCTAGCCTCCTACAATGAGCAGTTCTTC.

This clonotype was seen a few times. This chain connects TRBV24-1 to TRBJ1-5; D is unresolved. V lost 3 bases, J lost 4 bases, and 9 bases lay in between. This CDR3 has 14 amino acids. CDR1 and CDR2 (germline): KGHDR, SFDVKD. For the CDR3, the DNA is TGTGCCACCAGTGATGAACGGGGAAATCAGCCCCAGCATTTT. Amino acids: CATSDERGNQPQHF.

The gene calls are TRBV20-1 and TRBJ1-1; TRBD1 aligns across 7 bases. Germline values: CDR1 DFQATT, CDR2 SNEGSKA (reference sequence). The CDR3 has 14 residues. After removal of 5 bases from V and 2 bases from J, the junction contained 8 bases not matched to a gene. DNA for the CDR3: TGCAGTGCTTTGGGACAGCCGACTAACACTGAAGCTTTCTTT. This translates into CSALGQPTNTEAFF.

This chain uses TRBV7-2 with TRBJ2-4; D is unresolved. V lost 1 base to trimming and J lost 5 bases, with 12 bases between them. The CDR3 consists of 15 residues. The germline V gene has CDR1 SGHTA and CDR2 FQGNSA. The CDR3: CASSLEGLPQNIQYF. In DNA, the CDR3 is TGTGCCAGCAGCTTAGAGGGTTTGCCCCAAAACATTCAGTACTTC.

The chain employs TRBV12-3 or TRBV12-4 and TRBJ1-5; weak D call: TRBD1 (5 bases). V lost 3 bases to trimming and J lost 6 bases, with 12 bases between them. The CDR3 sequence is 14 residues long. The CDR3 bases are TGTGCCAGCAGTTTGGGGCAGGGACCTCAGCCCCAGCATTTT. It yields the protein CASSLGQGPQPQHF.

The rearrangement links TRBV18 to TRBJ2-1; either TRBD1 or TRBD2 may supply D (5 bases each). The germline V and J ends were trimmed by 2 bases and 0 bases, with 11 bases remaining between them. Germline CDR1 reads KGHSH; CDR2 reads LQKENI. The length of the CDR3 is 16 residues. CDR3 DNA: TGTGCCAGCTCACCAGGGACGCCTAGCTCCTACAATGAGCAGTTCTTC. Amino acids: CASSPGTPSSYNEQFF.

The chain joins TRBV6-1 to TRBJ2-1; 9 bases agree with TRBD2. The CDR3 totals 17 residues. Germline CDR1 and CDR2: MNHNS and SASEGT. Trimming took 5 bases from V and 9 from J; bases not matched to a gene: 17. CDR3 protein: CASSNRVTAGGSGEQFF. CDR3 DNA sequence: TGTGCCAGCAGTAATAGGGTTACGGCGGGGGGGTCGGGTGAGCAGTTCTTC.

For the CDR3, the DNA is TGTGCCAGCAGCTTAGGGTTGTGGGCGGAGACCCAGTACTTC. It translates to CASSLGLWAETQYF. V is TRBV7-2 and J is TRBJ2-5, with no clear D. CDR1 SGHTA and CDR2 FQGNSA come from the germline V gene. The CDR3 sequence is 14 residues long. The V gene lost 1 base and the J gene lost 5 bases, with 11 bases spanning the gap.